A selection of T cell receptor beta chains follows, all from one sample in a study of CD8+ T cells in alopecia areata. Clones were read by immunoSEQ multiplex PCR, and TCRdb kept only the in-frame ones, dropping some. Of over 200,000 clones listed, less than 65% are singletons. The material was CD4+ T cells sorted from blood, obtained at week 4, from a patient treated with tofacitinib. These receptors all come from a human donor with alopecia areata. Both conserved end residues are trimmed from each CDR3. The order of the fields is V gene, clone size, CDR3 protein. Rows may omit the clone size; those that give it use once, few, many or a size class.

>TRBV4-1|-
ASSQAAPETQY
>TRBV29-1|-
SVGTGLTDTQY
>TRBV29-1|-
SVGGLAGLETQY
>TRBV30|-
AWSLDRNTEAF
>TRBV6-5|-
ASSTGQGFSYEQY
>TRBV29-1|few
SVDGGPTDTQY
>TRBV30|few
AWSHTDTQY
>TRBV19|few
ASTTLRGNTIY
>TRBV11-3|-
ASSLRQGSSS
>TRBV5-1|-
ASSLDPNSGGVYEQY
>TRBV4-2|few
ASSQDRGTSGEQY
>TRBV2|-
ASMAAVNTGELF
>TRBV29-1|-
SVLLRSQQETQY
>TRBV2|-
ASSGGTVGTSINEQF
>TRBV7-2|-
ASSPGLKTQY
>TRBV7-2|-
ASSLEAHKTVPQF
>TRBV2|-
ASNPQGGEDTQY
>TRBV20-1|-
SAQIGMAQH
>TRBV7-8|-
ASSLLGPPYEQY
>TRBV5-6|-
ASSWDPKETEAF
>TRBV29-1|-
SVVGTGGYEQY
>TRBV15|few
ATSRGDFQETQY
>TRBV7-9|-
ASSLSPLRGVGEQY